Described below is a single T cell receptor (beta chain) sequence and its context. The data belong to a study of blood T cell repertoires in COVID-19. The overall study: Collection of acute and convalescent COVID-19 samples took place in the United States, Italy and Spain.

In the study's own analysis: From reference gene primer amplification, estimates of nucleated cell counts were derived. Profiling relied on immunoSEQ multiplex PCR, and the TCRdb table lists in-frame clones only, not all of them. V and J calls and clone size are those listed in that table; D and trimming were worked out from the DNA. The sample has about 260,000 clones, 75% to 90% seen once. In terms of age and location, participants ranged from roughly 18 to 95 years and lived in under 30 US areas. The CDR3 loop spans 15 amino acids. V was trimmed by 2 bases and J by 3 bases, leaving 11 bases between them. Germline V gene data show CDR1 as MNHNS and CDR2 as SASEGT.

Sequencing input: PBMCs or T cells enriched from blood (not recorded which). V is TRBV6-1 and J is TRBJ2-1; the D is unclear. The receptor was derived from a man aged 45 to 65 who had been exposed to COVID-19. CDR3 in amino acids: CASSEPSRSYNEQFF. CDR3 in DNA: TGTGCCAGCAGTGAACCGTCACGGAGCTACAATGAGCAGTTCTTC.